Listed here are 7 T cell receptor beta chains from one sample, sequenced in a study of Ad26.COV2.S vaccination and SARS-CoV-2 variants. Stated treatment: around 19 received Ad26.COV2.S at low or high dose, single or two shots; about 5 received placebo; per-sample allocation not given. Following the first vaccine or placebo injection, samples were taken on day 63. Libraries were prepared by immunoSEQ multiplex PCR; TCRdb keeps only in-frame clonotypes and omits some of them. Found here are about 450,000 clones, 80% to 90% of them singletons; the top ten hold approximately 2.5%. Sequencing was performed on peripheral blood, taken in a trial of Ad26.COV2.S vaccine versus placebo. These receptors originate from a person between 18 and 59 years old who received the Ad26.COV2.S COVID-19 vaccine or a placebo.

This chain joins TRBV6-5 and TRBJ1-4; D gene uncertain. Trimming shortened V by 6 bases and J by 8 bases, and 16 bases separated the two germline ends. The CDR3 length is 14 residues. Germline V gene data show CDR1 as MNHEY and CDR2 as SVGAGI. The CDR3 here is CASRRASPSEKLFF. CDR3 nucleotides: TGTGCCAGCAGACGGGCCTCCCCAAGCGAAAAACTGTTTTTT.

V is TRBV10-3 and J is TRBJ1-3; D remains ambiguous. Germline CDR1 is ENHRY and CDR2 is SYGVKD. Trimming pared 3 bases from V and 0 bases from J, leaving 9 bases between. CDR3 length: 15 residues. CDR3 coding DNA: TGTGCCATCAGTGAACTCCGCTACTCTGGAAACACCATATATTTT. Its protein product is CAISELRYSGNTIYF.

The chain joins TRBV4-3 to TRBJ1-2, with D perhaps TRBD1 (6 bases). Trimming removed 3 bases at V and 5 bases at J, with 19 bases between. Germline CDR1 is LGHNA and CDR2 is YSLEER. The CDR3 loop spans 16 amino acids. The CDR3: CASSHTDRPPRYGYTF. CDR3 nucleotide sequence: TGCGCCAGCAGCCACACTGACAGGCCCCCTAGGTATGGCTACACCTTC.

The chain combines TRBV6-6 with TRBJ2-1; D unresolved. Trimming took 0 bases from V and 8 from J, leaving 11 bases between them. Germline lookup yields CDR1 MNHNY and CDR2 SVGAGI (reference sequence). The CDR3 is made up of 14 amino acids. Here the CDR3 reads CASSYSPPSYEQFF. CDR3 nucleotides: TGTGCCAGCAGTTACTCCCCTCCTTCCTATGAGCAGTTCTTC.

The chain couples TRBV14 to TRBJ1-2; D gene unclear. CDR3 length: 13 amino acids. The V gene lost 3 bases and the J gene lost 2 bases, with 7 bases spanning the gap. Germline V gene data show CDR1 as SGHDN and CDR2 as FVKESK. In DNA form, the CDR3 reads TGTGCCAGCAGCCAGGGGAAGAACTATGGCTACACCTTC. This encodes CASSQGKNYGYTF.

This chain joins TRBV5-1 and TRBJ2-1; TRBD2 matches 10 bases. After removal of 1 base from V and 2 bases from J, the junction contained 3 bases not matched to a gene. CDR1 is SGHRS and CDR2 is YFSETQ in the germline V gene. This CDR3 contains 16 residues. The DNA for the CDR3 is TGCGCCAGCAGCTTGACAGGGACTAGCGCCTACAATGAGCAGTTCTTC. Encoded protein: CASSLTGTSAYNEQFF.

V usage is TRBV18 and J usage is TRBJ1-3, with D unresolved. Germline assignment: CDR1 KGHSH and CDR2 LQKENI. Trimming pared 4 bases from V and 3 bases from J, leaving 7 bases between. The CDR3 sequence is 13 residues long. CDR3 sequence (DNA): TGTGCCAGCTCACGGCTAAATGGAAACACCATATATTTT. This gives the protein CASSRLNGNTIYF.